This T cell receptor (beta chain) was documented in a study of cytomegalovirus exposure and HLA in healthy donors. Assay: immunoSEQ multiplex PCR; the TCRdb copy retains only in-frame clones and omits some. The table has about 160,000 clones, 95% to 96% seen once. Trimming stripped 3 bases from V and 6 bases from J, with 11 bases between. The CDR3 length is 13 residues. The germline V gene encodes CDR1 SNHLY and CDR2 FYNNEI. Findings of the study overall: TCR beta chains numbering about 160 were designated cytomegalovirus-associated. The majority of TCR sequences were rare, yet some public TCRs appeared in many donors.

Points on this clone: Its antigen is currently unknown.

The sequencing sample was made of PBMCs. The rearrangement uses TRBV2 and TRBJ1-2, with D tentatively TRBD1 (6 bases). The origin of this receptor is a woman in her late teens or twenties in good health and CMV-seronegative. CDR3 protein: CASSDTTGHGYTF. The CDR3 DNA reads TGTGCCAGCAGTGATACCACAGGGCATGGCTACACCTTC.